These T cell receptor beta chains were read from a single sample in a study of cytomegalovirus exposure and HLA in healthy donors. Assay: immunoSEQ multiplex PCR; the TCRdb copy retains only in-frame clones and omits some. The sample consists of 150,000 to 250,000 clones, roughly 79% of them appearing once. Sequenced: PBMCs. These receptors were collected from a man between 25 and 39 years old in good health and CMV-seronegative. The CDR3 runs from the conserved cysteine through the conserved F or W. D genes are given only for firm matches. A row's size may be missing; if present it is once, few, many or a size class.

DNA: TGTGCCAGCAGCCAGGACCGTGGACTAGCGACCTACGAGCAGTACTTC; CDR3: CASSQDRGLATYEQYF; size: -; V: TRBV4-2; J: TRBJ2-7; D: TRBD2
DNA: TGTGCCAGCAGCTTAGCGCTGCTACGGGACATCAATGGCTACACCTTC; CDR3: CASSLALLRDINGYTF; size: -; V: TRBV7-9; J: TRBJ1-2; D: -
DNA: TGTGCCAGCAGTACCAACCTACTAGCGGGAATGGAAGAGACCCAGTACTTC; CDR3: CASSTNLLAGMEETQYF; size: -; V: TRBV28; J: TRBJ2-5; D: TRBD2
DNA: TGCGCCAGCAGCTTGGATCCGGGAAGGTCCGAGCAGTACTTC; CDR3: CASSLDPGRSEQYF; size: few; V: TRBV5-1; J: TRBJ2-7; D: -
DNA: TGCGCCAGCAGCTTACGACTAGGGTCGGAAGATACGCAGTATTTT; CDR3: CASSLRLGSEDTQYF; size: -; V: TRBV5-1; J: TRBJ2-3; D: -
DNA: TGTGCCGGCAGGGAACTACGGGCCGCGGGGGAAAAACTGTTTTTT; CDR3: CAGRELRAAGEKLFF; size: -; V: TRBV6-5; J: TRBJ1-4; D: -
DNA: TGCGCCAGCAGCTTCTTCGAAGCGGGTTTGAGCTCCTACAATGAGCAGTTCTTC; CDR3: CASSFFEAGLSSYNEQFF; size: -; V: TRBV5-1; J: TRBJ2-1; D: -
DNA: TGTGCCAGCAGCGTAGTGGGGGGGGGAGAGACCCAGTACTTC; CDR3: CASSVVGGGETQYF; size: few; V: TRBV9; J: TRBJ2-5; D: TRBD2
DNA: TGTGCCAGCAGCCCCCCCGCCGGGAGGGACCAGTACTTC; CDR3: CASSPPAGRDQYF; size: -; V: TRBV11-2; J: TRBJ2-5; D: TRBD2
DNA: TGTGCCAGCAGCTTAGCCGGGAGGCCCTACGAGCAGTACTTC; CDR3: CASSLAGRPYEQYF; size: -; V: TRBV13; J: TRBJ2-7; D: TRBD2